This TCR beta chain was found in a study of T cells in Graves' hyperthyroidism and ophthalmopathy. Findings and caveats of the study: From stable hyperthyroidism, ophthalmopathy was separated by a 13 V-J model.

Patients affected by ophthalmopathy presented a Clinical Activity Score of at least 3, a NOSPECS grade of at least 4, and disease duration below 3 months. CDR3 length: 15 amino acids. The germline V gene has CDR1 LGHDT and CDR2 YNNKEL (reference sequence). V dropped 4 bases and J dropped 2; count of bases not matched to a gene: 5. TCR beta CDR3 sequences were amplified from RNA transcripts. HTBI primers drove first-round RT-PCR of the TCR CDR3. MiXCR, run by TCRdb on the multiplex PCR reads, gives a single entry per CDR3 protein. The table lists 250,000 to 400,000 distinct CDR3 sequences, roughly 15% of them singletons. This clonotype showed up many times. Its target is not known.

The material sequenced was blood. The sequence was obtained from a middle-aged woman with Graves' ophthalmopathy. The chain links TRBV3-1 to TRBJ2-7, with 10 positions matching TRBD2. CDR3 loop: CASSPGLAETYEQYF. The CDR3 DNA reads as TGTGCCAGCAGCCCAGGACTAGCGGAGACCTACGAGCAGTACTTC.